This paragraph reports one T cell receptor beta chain. Read sequence stops 3 residues before the CDR3 end, and the germline J gene provides the missing end. Assay used: immunoSEQ multiplex PCR; TCRdb lists only in-frame clones, some missing. The listing contains around 37,000 clones. This entry is derived from a study of T cells in women clearing cervical HPV infection. V was shortened by 1 base and J by 4 bases, with 9 bases between the two germline ends. The CDR3 covers 13 residues. Germline CDR1 is SGHRS and CDR2 is YFSETQ. Sequencing was performed on blood buffy coat. This TCR was sampled from a woman between 18 and 70 years old with a cervical HPV16 infection that either progressed to CIN3+ or cleared (not recorded which). V gene TRBV5-1 combines with J gene TRBJ2-7, with D perhaps matching TRBD1 or TRBD2 (5 bases each). CDR3 amino acids: CASSLRGEYEQYF. The DNA read from the CDR3 is TGCGCCAGCAGCTTGAGAGGGGAATACGAG.